Listed below are T cell receptor beta chains from one sample, sequenced in a study of STAT5B mutations in CD4+ large granular lymphocyte leukemia. TCRdb's copy holds only in-frame clones and misses some; the assay was immunoSEQ multiplex PCR. The table shows 45,000 to 50,000 clones, with 80% to 85% occurring only once. Sequencing used CD4+ T cells from blood buffy coats. The source of these receptors is a human donor in good health. CDR3s include the opening cysteine and the closing phenylalanine or tryptophan. The D gene is left open where the match is weak. The size entry is marked missing in some rows and otherwise reads once, few, many or a size class.

TRBJ2-1,TRBD1,TRBV11-3,NA,CASSTRDRRYNEQFF,TGTGCCAGCAGCACCCGGGACAGGCGCTACAATGAGCAGTTCTTC
TRBJ2-3,NA,TRBV10-3,NA,CAIGGPDTQYF,TGTGCCATCGGGGGGCCAGATACGCAGTATTTT
TRBJ1-2,TRBD1,TRBV7-2,NA,CASSLQQGDGYGYTF,TGTGCCAGCAGCCTTCAACAGGGGGACGGCTATGGCTACACCTTC
TRBJ2-7,NA,TRBV6-5,NA,CASSYAGGRDEQYF,TGTGCCAGCAGTTACGCGGGCGGCAGGGACGAGCAGTACTTC
TRBJ1-2,TRBD1,TRBV4-1,NA,CASSQDVTGINYGYTF,TGCGCCAGCAGCCAAGATGTGACAGGGATAAACTATGGCTACACCTTC
TRBJ1-5,NA,TRBV19,NA,CASTVQGGGNQPQHF,TGTGCCAGTACCGTACAGGGAGGTGGCAATCAGCCCCAGCATTTT
TRBJ2-7,TRBD2,TRBV5-6,NA,CASSLTAGVGEQYF,TGTGCCAGCAGCCTAACGGCGGGAGTGGGTGAGCAGTACTTC
TRBJ2-7,TRBD2,TRBV5-1,NA,CASSFSGDSYEQYF,TGCGCCAGCAGCTTCAGCGGGGACTCCTACGAGCAGTACTTC
TRBJ1-2,NA,TRBV30,few,CAWSDRERGGYTF,TGTGCCTGGAGTGACAGGGAAAGAGGTGGCTACACCTTC
TRBJ1-1,NA,TRBV11-1,NA,CASSLDWGSYTEAFF,TGTGCCAGCAGCTTAGATTGGGGATCCTACACTGAAGCTTTCTTT
TRBJ2-2,NA,TRBV25-1,NA,CASTGRTGSNTGELFF,TGTGCCAGCACCGGCAGGACCGGATCGAACACCGGGGAGCTGTTTTTT
TRBJ2-5,NA,TRBV7-9,NA,CASSSEWGGETQYF,TGTGCCAGCAGCTCGGAGTGGGGTGGGGAGACCCAGTACTTC
TRBJ2-3,TRBD2,TRBV13,NA,CASSTGTSRDTQYF,TGTGCCAGCAGTACCGGGACTAGCAGAGATACGCAGTATTTT
TRBJ1-1,TRBD1,TRBV28,NA,CASRTGTVMNTEAFF,TGTGCCAGCAGAACCGGGACAGTCATGAACACTGAAGCTTTCTTT
TRBJ1-1,TRBD1,TRBV4-1,NA,CASSPGTGTLNTEAFF,TGCGCCAGCAGCCCCGGGACAGGGACTTTGAACACTGAAGCTTTCTTT
TRBJ1-4,TRBD1,TRBV4-2,NA,CASSQESGTGGEKLFF,TGTGCCAGCAGCCAAGAGTCCGGGACAGGGGGCGAAAAACTGTTTTTT
TRBJ2-7,NA,TRBV28,NA,CASSLPGTAPGVYEQYF,TGTGCCAGCAGTTTACCCGGGACGGCGCCGGGCGTCTACGAGCAGTACTTC
TRBJ2-5,NA,TRBV5-5,NA,CASSLEETQYF,TGTGCCAGCAGCTTAGAAGAGACCCAGTACTTC
TRBJ1-1,TRBD1,TRBV6-6,NA,CASSRQGEAFF,TGTGCCAGCAGTAGACAGGGTGAAGCTTTCTTT
TRBJ2-1,NA,TRBV7-6,NA,CASSLAGGHGSEQFF,TGTGCCAGCAGCTTAGCGGGGGGGCATGGAAGTGAGCAGTTCTTC
TRBJ1-3,NA,TRBV5-4,NA,CASSVKTGSSGNTIYF,TGTGCCAGCAGCGTCAAGACAGGATCGAGTGGAAACACCATATATTTT
TRBJ1-6,TRBD1,TRBV2,NA,CASSERGDRGNSPLHF,TGTGCCAGCAGTGAAAGGGGGGACAGGGGTAATTCACCCCTCCACTTT
TRBJ1-1,NA,TRBV5-4,once,CASSIQGGGQAEAFF,TGTGCCAGCAGCATACAGGGAGGAGGGCAAGCGGAAGCTTTCTTT
TRBJ2-1,TRBD2,TRBV7-3,NA,CASSPPTSGTNEQFF,TGTGCCAGCAGCCCCCCGACTAGCGGGACAAATGAGCAGTTCTTC
TRBJ2-1,NA,TRBV5-4,NA,CASSPTAARNEQFF,TGTGCCAGCAGTCCGACAGCGGCGAGGAATGAGCAGTTCTTC
TRBJ2-7,TRBD1,TRBV5-5,NA,CASRIPGQGYEQYF,TGTGCCAGCAGAATCCCGGGACAGGGGTACGAGCAGTACTTC
TRBJ2-7,NA,TRBV5-4,NA,CASSLIVQGSYEQYF,TGTGCCAGCAGCTTGATCGTCCAAGGGTCCTACGAGCAGTACTTC
TRBJ1-1,TRBD1,TRBV2,NA,CASRVDRYTEAFF,TGTGCCAGCAGAGTGGACAGGTACACTGAAGCTTTCTTT
TRBJ1-4,TRBD1,TRBV28,NA,CASTPDREKLFF,TGTGCCAGCACTCCGGACAGGGAAAAACTGTTTTTT
TRBJ1-2,NA,TRBV6-5,few,CASRRGDGYTF,TGTGCCAGCAGACGAGGAGACGGCTACACCTTC
TRBJ2-1,NA,TRBV7-2,NA,CASSQAPSSYNEQFF,TGTGCCAGCAGCCAAGCTCCTAGCTCCTACAATGAGCAGTTCTTC
TRBJ1-5,NA,TRBV21-1,few,CASRQSNQPQHF,TGTGCCAGCCGACAGAGCAATCAGCCCCAGCATTTT
TRBJ1-5,TRBD1,TRBV27,NA,CASSPQGEDNQPQHF,TGTGCCAGCAGTCCTCAGGGGGAGGACAATCAGCCCCAGCATTTT
TRBJ1-2,NA,TRBV4-2,NA,CASSQETGYGYTF,TGTGCCAGCAGCCAAGAGACAGGCTATGGCTACACCTTC
TRBJ2-7,TRBD2,TRBV15,NA,CATSRDRSGVSHRDEQYF,TGTGCCACCAGCAGAGATAGGAGCGGGGTATCTCACCGCGACGAGCAGTACTTC
TRBJ2-7,NA,TRBV5-1,NA,CASSLASNDYEQYF,TGCGCCAGCAGCCTTGCATCCAACGACTACGAGCAGTACTTC
TRBJ2-5,TRBD2,TRBV2,NA,CASSRRLAGETQYF,TGTGCCAGCAGCCGAAGACTAGCGGGAGAGACCCAGTACTTC
TRBJ2-1,NA,TRBV18,NA,CASSLLANNEQFF,TGTGCCAGCTCACTTTTGGCGAACAATGAGCAGTTCTTC
TRBJ2-5,NA,TRBV4-1,NA,CASSQRGQETQYF,TGCGCCAGCAGCCAACGGGGGCAAGAGACCCAGTACTTC
TRBJ2-7,NA,TRBV7-2,NA,CASSFGQSYEQYF,TGTGCCAGCAGCTTCGGCCAGTCCTACGAGCAGTACTTC